The sample holds many counts of the clone carrying this TCR beta chain. The data derive from a study of molecular identifiers for immune sequencing clone quantification. The CDR3 runs to 14 residues. Looked up from germline, CDR1 is MNHEY and CDR2 is SMNVEV (reference sequence). V lost 1 base and J 3 bases, leaving 10 bases between the germline ends. Each CDR3 protein gets one entry after TCRdb re-called the PCR reads with MiXCR. The sample lists about 640,000 distinct CDR3 sequences, 20% occurring once. V usage is TRBV27 and J usage is TRBJ2-7; D gene uncertain. The sequenced sample was naive CD8+ T cells from blood, with Jurkat cell RNA spiked in. Described subset: FACS-sorted CD8+CD4-CCR7+CD45RA+ naive T cells. The TCR sequence derives from a human donor in good health. Some libraries in this study had Jurkat cell RNA spiked in. The CDR3 here is CASSLWPEGYEQYF. In DNA form, the CDR3 reads TGTGCCAGCAGTTTATGGCCCGAAGGCTACGAGCAGTACTTC.